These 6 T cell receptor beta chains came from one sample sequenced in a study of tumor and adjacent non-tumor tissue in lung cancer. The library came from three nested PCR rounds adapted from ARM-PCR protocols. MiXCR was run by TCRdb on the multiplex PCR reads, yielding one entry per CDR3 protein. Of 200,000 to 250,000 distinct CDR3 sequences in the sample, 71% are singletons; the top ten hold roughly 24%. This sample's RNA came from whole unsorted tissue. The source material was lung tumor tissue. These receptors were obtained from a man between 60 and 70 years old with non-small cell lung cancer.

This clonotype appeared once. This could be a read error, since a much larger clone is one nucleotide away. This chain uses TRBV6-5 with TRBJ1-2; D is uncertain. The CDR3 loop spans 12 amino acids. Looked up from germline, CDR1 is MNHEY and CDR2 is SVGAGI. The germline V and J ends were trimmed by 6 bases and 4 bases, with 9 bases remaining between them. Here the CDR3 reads CASSKGVYGYTF. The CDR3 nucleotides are TGTGCCAGCAGCAAAGGTGTCTATGGCTACACCTTC.

CDR3 region: CASSPRRGSTDTQYF. In DNA form, the CDR3 reads TGTGCCAGCAGCCCCAGGCGGGGAAGCACAGATACGCAGTATTTT. This rearrangement joins TRBV4-2 to TRBJ2-3, with D possibly TRBD2 on 6 matching bases. V shed 4 bases and J shed 0 bases, with 11 bases lying between them. CDR3 size: 15 residues. The V gene's germline CDR1 is LGHNA and CDR2 YNFKEQ.

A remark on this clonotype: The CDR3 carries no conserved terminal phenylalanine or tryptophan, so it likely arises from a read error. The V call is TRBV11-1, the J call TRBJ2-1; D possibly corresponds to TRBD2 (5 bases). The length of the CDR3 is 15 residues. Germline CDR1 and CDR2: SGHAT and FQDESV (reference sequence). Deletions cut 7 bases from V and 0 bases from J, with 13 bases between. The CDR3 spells CASTTDYNSYNEQFL. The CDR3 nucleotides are TGTGCCAGCACCACCGACTACAACTCCTACAATGAGCAGTTCCTC.

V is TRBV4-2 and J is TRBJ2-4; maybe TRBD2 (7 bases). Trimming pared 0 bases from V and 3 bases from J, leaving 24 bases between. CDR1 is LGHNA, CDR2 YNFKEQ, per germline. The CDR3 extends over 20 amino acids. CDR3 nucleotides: TGTGCCAGCAGCCAAGATCGGGGACTATCGGGGGCCCCCTTCAAAAACATTCAGTACTTC. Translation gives CASSQDRGLSGAPFKNIQYF.

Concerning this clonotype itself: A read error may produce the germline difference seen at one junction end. The CDR3 is CSVNSSGRDRYAVF. CDR3 sequence (DNA): TGCAGCGTTAATTCTAGCGGGAGGGACAGATACGCAGTATTT. This chain uses TRBV29-1 with TRBJ2-3, with 12 positions matching TRBD2. The CDR3 is made up of 14 amino acids. From germline, CDR1 is SQVTM and CDR2 ANQGSEA.

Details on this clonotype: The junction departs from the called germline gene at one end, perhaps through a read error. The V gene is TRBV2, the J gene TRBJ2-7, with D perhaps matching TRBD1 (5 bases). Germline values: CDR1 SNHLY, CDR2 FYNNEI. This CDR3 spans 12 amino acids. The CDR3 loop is CASSADIGEQCF. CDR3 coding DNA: TGTGCCAGCAGTGCGGACATCGGCGAGCAGTGCTTC.